The 31 T cell receptor beta chains reported below all come from one sample, sequenced in a study of persistence of HIV-infected CD4 T cells. The immunoSEQ assay was version 4, run in survey mode. Sequenced by immunoSEQ multiplex PCR; TCRdb stores in-frame clones only, minus some. The sample includes 25,000 to 35,000 clones, about four fifths seen only once; the top ten take more than 0.85%. No antigens are known for them. Lysates of CMV-infected fibroblasts at 8 to 10 ug/mL stimulated these cells. CD40L-negative CD69-negative CD45RO-high memory CD4+ T cells were sorted as populations depleted of antigen-responding cells. Material: CD4+ T cells sorted from PBMCs after approximately 19-hour stimulation, obtained from a patient who received antiretroviral therapy. These TCRs come from an adult man with HIV who was CMV-seropositive.

For this clone: Other nucleotide sequences in the sample specify the same CDR3. This rearrangement joins TRBV9 to TRBJ1-6, with D unclear. The V gene's germline CDR1 is SGDLS and CDR2 YYNGEE. This CDR3 has 14 residues. V was shortened by 0 bases and J by 5 bases, with 6 bases between the two germline ends. The CDR3 here is CASSVGGNNSPLHF. CDR3 coding DNA: TGTGCCAGCAGCGTAGGGGGTAATAATTCACCCCTCCACTTT.

This chain links TRBV4-3 with TRBJ2-3; 13 nucleotides line up with TRBD2. The CDR3 runs 18 residues. J was trimmed by 0 bases and V by 0 bases; bases with no gene match: 3. The germline gives CDR1 LGHNA, CDR2 YSLEER. This CDR3 reads CASSQETSGGSSTDTQYF. The DNA of the CDR3 is TGCGCCAGCAGCCAAGAGACTAGCGGGGGGTCTAGCACAGATACGCAGTATTTT.

The V and J genes are TRBV15 and TRBJ2-1, with D perhaps given as TRBD1 or TRBD2 (5 bases each). CDR3 length equals 14 residues. From germline, CDR1 is LNHNV and CDR2 YYDKDF (reference sequence). Trimming pared 0 bases from V and 5 bases from J, leaving 8 bases between. The CDR3 region has the DNA TGTGCCACCAGCAGAGATGGGGGTAACAATGAGCAGTTCTTC. The encoded protein is CATSRDGGNNEQFF.

The chain links TRBV2 to TRBJ2-5; D is perhaps TRBD1 or TRBD2 (6 bases each). This CDR3 contains 13 residues. Trimming stripped 7 bases from V and 5 bases from J, with 14 bases between. Germline-derived CDR1 and CDR2 are SNHLY and FYNNEI. Here the CDR3 reads CASNRGGMETQYF. Written as DNA, the CDR3 is TGTGCCAGCAATAGAGGGGGGATGGAGACCCAGTACTTC.

This clone was observed a few times. The chain couples TRBV28 to TRBJ2-2; 7 bases agree with TRBD1. From germline, CDR1 is MDHEN and CDR2 SYDVKM. There are 13 residues in the CDR3. V was pared by 8 bases and J by 1 base, with 1 base of the junction left unmatched. CDR3 nucleotide sequence: TGTGCCAGCTGGGACAGGAACACCGGGGAGCTGTTTTTT. Protein: CASWDRNTGELFF.

CDR3 amino acids: CASSSQGAGYGSPLHF. In DNA, the CDR3 is TGTGCCAGCAGCTCTCAGGGGGCAGGATACGGTTCACCCCTCCACTTT. V usage is TRBV7-6 and J usage is TRBJ1-6; TRBD1 matches 8 bases. CDR3 length: 16 amino acids. V lost 4 bases to trimming and J lost 9 bases; unmatched junction nucleotides: 11. Germline V gene sequence: CDR1 SGHVS, CDR2 FNYEAQ.

The rearrangement uses TRBV25-1 and TRBJ2-7; 7 positions agree with TRBD1. CDR3 length: 15 residues. Looked up from germline, CDR1 is MGHDK and CDR2 is SYGVNS. With 3 bases clipped from V and 3 bases from J, the junction kept 8 bases outside the gene matches. CDR3 DNA: TGTGCCAGCAGTGATCGACAGGGCGGCATCTACGAGCAGTACTTC. Translation: CASSDRQGGIYEQYF.

The gene calls are TRBV19 and TRBJ2-2; D uncertain. This CDR3 region has 15 residues. V was clipped by 5 bases and J by 1 base, with 11 bases between them. From germline, CDR1 is LNHDA and CDR2 SQIVND (reference sequence). The CDR3: CASSRQHQNTGELFF. The CDR3 DNA reads TGTGCCAGTAGTCGACAACACCAGAACACCGGGGAGCTGTTTTTT.

V is TRBV7-9 and J is TRBJ1-2; perhaps TRBD1 as D (5 bases). From germline, CDR1 is SEHNR and CDR2 FQNEAQ (reference sequence). V lost 5 bases to trimming and J lost 1 base, with 17 bases between them. The CDR3 has 16 residues. Here the CDR3 reads CASSPLAGTGNYGYTF. As DNA, the CDR3 is TGTGCCAGCAGCCCCCTGGCCGGGACGGGTAACTATGGCTACACCTTC.

V gene TRBV5-6 combines with J gene TRBJ2-4; TRBD1 or TRBD2 may be the D gene (6 bases each). The germline gives CDR1 SGHDT, CDR2 YYEEEE. V shed 1 base and J shed 1 base, with 9 bases lying between them. CDR3 length: 15 amino acids. This CDR3 reads CASSLWGAAKNIQYF. CDR3 coding DNA: TGTGCCAGCAGCTTGTGGGGGGCTGCCAAAAACATTCAGTACTTC.

This chain uses TRBV7-8 with TRBJ1-1; 9 bases fit TRBD1. Germline assignment: CDR1 SGHVS and CDR2 FQNEAQ. V gave up 5 bases and J gave up 4 bases; unmatched junction bases: 11. This CDR3 has 16 amino acids. The CDR3 sequence: CASSARTGATGTEAFF. Here the CDR3 DNA reads TGTGCCAGCAGCGCCCGGACAGGGGCGACTGGCACTGAAGCTTTCTTT.

This clone was observed a single time. V is TRBV6-5 and J is TRBJ1-2; TRBD1 is a possible D gene (6 bases). V lost 1 base, J lost 4 bases, and 13 bases lay in between. The CDR3 is 15 residues long. Per the germline V gene, CDR1 is MNHEY and CDR2 is SVGAGI. The CDR3 coding sequence is TGTGCCAGCAGTTACTTACAGGGCTCTCTCTATGGCTACACCTTC. Its protein product is CASSYLQGSLYGYTF.

The V gene is TRBV19, the J gene TRBJ1-6; D uncertain. In germline, CDR1 is LNHDA, CDR2 SQIVND (reference sequence). Trimming pared 8 bases from V and 0 bases from J, leaving 11 bases between. The CDR3 is 15 residues long. CDR3 residues: CASRTLSSYNSPLHF. CDR3 sequence (DNA): TGTGCCAGTCGAACACTGAGCTCCTATAATTCACCCCTCCACTTT.

V usage is TRBV27 and J usage is TRBJ1-6; D unresolved. Germline V lookup: CDR1 MNHEY, CDR2 SMNVEV (reference sequence). Trimming removed 5 bases from V and 4 bases from J, with 15 bases in between. The CDR3 consists of 16 residues. The DNA for the CDR3 is TGTGCCAGCAGTCCCATGGCGGGTGGGTATAATTCACCCCTCCACTTT. It encodes CASSPMAGGYNSPLHF.

V and J are TRBV6-5 and TRBJ2-5, with D possibly TRBD1 on 8 matching bases. Trimming took off 4 bases at V and 5 bases at J, with 20 bases between the two ends. This CDR3 spans 16 amino acids. Germline V lookup: CDR1 MNHEY, CDR2 SVGAGI. The CDR3 region is CASSSRTGRVEETQYF. For the CDR3, the DNA is TGTGCCAGCAGTTCCCGGACAGGGAGGGTAGAGGAGACCCAGTACTTC.

The chain recombines TRBV2 with TRBJ1-5; D is perhaps TRBD1 (6 bases). V lost 3 bases and J lost 1, with 7 bases in between. CDR1 and CDR2 from the germline V gene are SNHLY and FYNNEI. CDR3 size: 14 residues. CDR3 in amino acids: CASSDQGSNQPQHF. CDR3 bases: TGTGCCAGCAGTGACCAGGGGAGCAATCAGCCCCAGCATTTT.

A single count supports this clone. V is TRBV7-9 and J is TRBJ1-1; the D gene is possibly TRBD1 (5 bases). The CDR3 covers 14 residues. Looked up from germline, CDR1 is SEHNR and CDR2 is FQNEAQ (reference sequence). V lost 6 bases and J lost 1, with 12 bases in between. The CDR3 region is CASRIRDWNTEAFF. CDR3 DNA sequence: TGTGCCAGCAGGATCCGGGACTGGAACACTGAAGCTTTCTTT.

This rearrangement joins TRBV6-5 to TRBJ2-1, with D possibly TRBD1 on 7 matching bases. CDR1 and CDR2 (germline): MNHEY, SVGAGI. V lost 2 bases and J 4 bases, leaving 12 bases between the germline ends. This CDR3 has 15 amino acids. CDR3 bases: TGTGCCAGCAGTTACCCGCAGGGGGGATACAATGAGCAGTTCTTC. Its protein product is CASSYPQGGYNEQFF.

The chain employs TRBV15 and TRBJ2-3, with D possibly being TRBD1 (6 bases). Between the trimmed V and J ends, which lost 0 bases and 1 base, there was a span of 20 bases. CDR3 length: 19 amino acids. Germline V gene sequence: CDR1 LNHNV, CDR2 YYDKDF (reference sequence). The CDR3 bases are TGTGCCACCAGCAGAGATGGCTCCAGGGGCGGCCTGGGCACAGATACGCAGTATTTT. This sequence encodes CATSRDGSRGGLGTDTQYF.

This clone was counted between two and nine times. The chain links TRBV5-1 to TRBJ1-4; D possibly corresponds to TRBD1 (6 bases). V lost 2 bases and J 3 bases, leaving 14 bases between the germline ends. The CDR3 runs to 16 residues. Per the germline V gene, CDR1 is SGHRS and CDR2 is YFSETQ. CDR3 sequence (DNA): TGCGCCAGCAGCTTATGGTCCGGGGGGCCTAATGAAAAACTGTTTTTT. It yields the protein CASSLWSGGPNEKLFF. The whole variable domain, remainder taken from reference TRBV5-1 and TRBJ1-4, is KAGVTQTPRYLIKTRGQQVTLSCSPISGHRSVSWYQQTPGQGLQFLFEYFSETQRNKGNFPGRFSGRQFSNSRSEMNVSTLELGDSALYLCASSLWSGGPNEKLFFGSGTQLSVL.

The gene calls are TRBV20-1 and TRBJ2-5; the D gene is possibly TRBD1 (5 bases). CDR3 length equals 19 residues. V was trimmed by 3 bases and J by 2 bases, leaving 28 bases between them. Germline assignment: CDR1 DFQATT and CDR2 SNEGSKA (reference sequence). CDR3: CSASVPFSYRSPAQETQYF. CDR3 DNA: TGCAGTGCTAGTGTCCCATTCTCGTACAGGTCACCGGCACAAGAGACCCAGTACTTC.

V gene TRBV6-6 combines with J gene TRBJ2-2, with D maybe TRBD2 (5 bases). Germline V gene data show CDR1 as MNHNY and CDR2 as SVGAGI (reference sequence). The CDR3 covers 13 residues. Trimming pared 6 bases from V and 3 bases from J, leaving 8 bases between. DNA for the CDR3: TGTGCCAGCAGGCCCGGGGACACCGGGGAGCTGTTTTTT. Translated: CASRPGDTGELFF.

The rearrangement joins TRBV5-1 to TRBJ1-6, with D possibly being TRBD1 (6 bases). The V and J ends lost 6 bases and 10 bases respectively, with 17 bases between them. In germline, CDR1 is SGHRS, CDR2 YFSETQ. The CDR3 loop spans 14 amino acids. CDR3 bases: TGCGCCAGCACCTTACAGGGCTGGAACTCACCCCTCCACTTT. The encoded protein is CASTLQGWNSPLHF.

The chain couples TRBV28 to TRBJ1-5; D might be TRBD1 (6 bases). V dropped 0 bases and J dropped 4 bases, with 7 bases sitting between them. The CDR3 runs to 14 residues. In germline, CDR1 is MDHEN, CDR2 SYDVKM. CDR3 sequence: CASSLWTGNQPQHF. DNA of the CDR3: TGTGCCAGCAGTTTATGGACAGGAAATCAGCCCCAGCATTTT.

This chain joins TRBV6-6 and TRBJ2-4, with D perhaps matching TRBD1 or TRBD2 (7 bases each). Trimming shortened V by 8 bases and J by 0 bases, and 11 bases separated the two germline ends. The CDR3 has 14 amino acids. Per germline, CDR1 MNHNY and CDR2 SVGAGI (reference sequence). Here the CDR3 reads CASSGGAAKNIQYF. CDR3 sequence (DNA): TGTGCCAGCTCAGGGGGGGCAGCCAAAAACATTCAGTACTTC.

The V call is TRBV7-8, the J call TRBJ2-7; 9 bases align to TRBD1. The germline CDR1 and CDR2 sequences are SGHVS and FQNEAQ. The length of the CDR3 is 15 residues. The V segment lost 2 bases and the J segment 3 bases; nucleotides outside the gene matches: 5. The CDR3 bases are TGTGCCAGCAGCTTAAGGACAGGGGCGGGCTACGAGCAGTACTTC. Amino acids: CASSLRTGAGYEQYF. Full variable domain (remainder filled in from reference TRBV7-8 and TRBJ2-7): GAGVSQSPRYKVAKRGQDVALRCDPISGHVSLFWYQQALGQGPEFLTYFQNEAQLDKSGLPSDRFFAERPEGSVSTLKIQRTQQEDSAVYLCASSLRTGAGYEQYFGPGTRLTVT.

The chain carries TRBV27 and TRBJ2-5, with D possibly matching TRBD2 (7 bases). The germline gives CDR1 MNHEY, CDR2 SMNVEV (reference sequence). Trimming stripped 3 bases from V and 4 bases from J, with 9 bases between. The CDR3 length is 13 residues. CDR3 sequence: CASSLGGRETQYF. The DNA of the CDR3 is TGTGCCAGCAGTTTGGGGGGGCGAGAGACCCAGTACTTC.

CDR3 amino acids: CASSLEQGLYEQYF. Written as DNA, the CDR3 is TGTGCCAGCAGCTTAGAACAGGGACTCTACGAGCAGTACTTC. This chain links TRBV7-9 with TRBJ2-7; D possibly uses TRBD1 or TRBD2 (6 bases each). Germline loops: CDR1 SEHNR, CDR2 FQNEAQ (reference sequence). V was pared by 1 base and J by 3 bases, with 10 bases between. The CDR3 has 14 residues.

This chain uses TRBV6-5 with TRBJ1-6, with D unresolved. Deletions cut 6 bases from V and 6 bases from J, with 9 bases between. Germline CDR1 is MNHEY and CDR2 is SVGAGI. This CDR3 comprises 13 residues. The CDR3 DNA sequence: TGTGCCAGCAGATTGAGTCTTAATTCACCCCTCCACTTT. Translation gives CASRLSLNSPLHF.

This clone showed up just once. The chain uses TRBV18 and TRBJ1-3; weak D call: TRBD1 (6 bases). V was cut by 4 bases and J by 0 bases, with 10 bases left in between. The CDR3 length is 15 residues. Germline V gene lookup returns CDR1 KGHSH and CDR2 LQKENI. CDR3 DNA sequence: TGTGCCAGCTCACAGCTGGACAGCTCTGGAAACACCATATATTTT. It codes for CASSQLDSSGNTIYF.

This chain joins TRBV13 and TRBJ1-4, with D perhaps matching TRBD1 (6 bases). The germline V and J ends were trimmed by 4 bases and 0 bases, with 15 bases remaining between them. CDR1 and CDR2 from the germline V gene are PRHDT and FYEKMQ (reference sequence). This CDR3 is 17 amino acids long. CDR3 region: CASSSRHRVATNEKLFF. In nucleotides, the CDR3 is TGTGCCAGCAGCTCTCGCCACAGGGTAGCAACTAATGAAAAACTGTTTTTT.